Listed here are 30 T cell receptor beta chains from one sample, sequenced in a study of CD8+ T cells in alopecia areata. RNA was extracted and reverse transcribed into cDNA as the sequencing template. The repertoire was sequenced with immunoSEQ multiplex PCR; TCRdb's copy has only in-frame clones and lacks some. The sample has more than 200,000 clones, roughly 44% seen once; the top ten hold 2% to 3%. As for treatment: oral pan-JAK inhibitor, 5-10 mg twice daily. Specimen: CD4+ T cells sorted from blood, collected around week 36, from a patient treated with tofacitinib. All receptors derive from a human donor with alopecia areata.

This clone was observed a few times. This chain links TRBV5-1 with TRBJ2-5; D not certain. CDR3 length: 13 amino acids. V was cut by 6 bases and J by 1 base, with 10 bases left in between. Per germline, CDR1 SGHRS and CDR2 YFSETQ. The CDR3 sequence: CASKSRSQETQYF. The CDR3 nucleotides read TGCGCCAGCAAGAGCCGAAGCCAAGAGACCCAGTACTTC.

This clone was seen more than once but under ten times. This rearrangement joins TRBV29-1 to TRBJ2-3; 10 bases map to TRBD2. CDR3 size: 14 residues. Germline loops: CDR1 SQVTM, CDR2 ANQGSEA. J was trimmed by 5 bases and V by 3 bases; bases with no gene match: 5. For the CDR3, the DNA is TGCAGCGTTGACCTAGCGGGAGTTCTAGATACGCAGTATTTT. Protein: CSVDLAGVLDTQYF.

The rearrangement links TRBV5-1 to TRBJ2-3, with D perhaps matching TRBD2 (5 bases). Trimming took 0 bases from V and 4 from J, leaving 9 bases between them. Germline V gene lookup returns CDR1 SGHRS and CDR2 YFSETQ. This CDR3 contains 14 residues. The CDR3 is CASSLVASPDTQYF. DNA of the CDR3: TGCGCCAGCAGCTTGGTCGCTAGCCCAGATACGCAGTATTTT.

A few counts support this clone. The chain has TRBV4-1 and TRBJ2-1; D is undetermined. This CDR3 region has 13 residues. Looked up from germline, CDR1 is MGHRA and CDR2 is YSYEKL. The V end lost 4 bases, the J end lost 9 bases, and 13 bases lay between the germline ends. The chain's CDR3 is CASSLLAPGEQFF. The CDR3 coding sequence is TGCGCCAGCAGCCTCCTCGCCCCGGGTGAGCAGTTCTTC.

The V gene is TRBV7-2, the J gene TRBJ2-5, with a tentative D call TRBD1 (6 bases). The germline gives CDR1 SGHTA, CDR2 FQGNSA. Trimming took 1 base from V and 1 from J, leaving 7 bases between them. This CDR3 region has 14 residues. CDR3 DNA: TGTGCCAGCAGCTTAGGGGGGCCCCAAGAGACCCAGTACTTC. Translating it yields CASSLGGPQETQYF. The complete variable domain, with remaining parts taken from reference TRBV7-2 and TRBJ2-5, reads GAGVSQSPSNKVTEKGKDVELRCDPISGHTALYWYRQSLGQGLEFLIYFQGNSAPDKSGLPSDRFSAERTGGSVSTLTIQRTQQEDSAVYLCASSLGGPQETQYFGPGTRLLVL.

The chain carries TRBV7-9 and TRBJ2-7; TRBD2 is a possible D gene (6 bases). V lost 3 bases to trimming and J lost 4 bases, with 13 bases between them. Germline values: CDR1 SEHNR, CDR2 FQNEAQ (reference sequence). The CDR3 is 14 amino acids. The CDR3: CASSLGQGLYEQYF. The CDR3 DNA is TGTGCCAGCAGCTTGGGTCAGGGACTTTACGAGCAGTACTTC.

This clone occurred a few times. The chain is built from TRBV30 and TRBJ2-7; D is perhaps TRBD1 (6 bases). Trimming cost V 3 bases and J 0 bases, with 15 bases left between them. Germline V gene sequence: CDR1 GTSNPN, CDR2 SVGIG (reference sequence). The CDR3 covers 15 residues. The CDR3 is CAWRLTGSSSYEQYF. CDR3 in DNA: TGTGCCTGGAGGCTGACAGGATCCAGCTCCTACGAGCAGTACTTC.

The V call is TRBV29-1, the J call TRBJ2-1, with 8 nucleotides matching TRBD1. The J segment lost 8 bases and the V segment lost 8 bases, leaving 11 bases of the junction unmatched. CDR1 SQVTM and CDR2 ANQGSEA come from the germline V gene. There are 13 residues in the CDR3. The chain's CDR3 is CSSGQGLVDEQFF. The CDR3 nucleotides read TGCAGCAGCGGACAGGGCCTAGTCGATGAGCAGTTCTTC.

The V and J genes are TRBV25-1 and TRBJ1-1; no clear D. CDR3 length: 15 residues. Deletions cut 5 bases from V and 0 bases from J, with 13 bases between. CDR1 and CDR2 from the germline V gene are MGHDK and SYGVNS. The CDR3 bases are TGTGCCAGCAGTTCATCCGACCGTCTGAACACTGAAGCTTTCTTT. Amino acids: CASSSSDRLNTEAFF.

This clone came up a few times. The rearrangement uses TRBV29-1 and TRBJ1-2; possible D gene TRBD1, 6 bases. The CDR3 runs to 15 residues. Per germline, CDR1 SQVTM and CDR2 ANQGSEA. This chain's CDR3 is CTSGRLDRPGYGYTF. CDR3 sequence (DNA): TGCACCTCTGGGCGACTCGACAGGCCTGGCTATGGCTACACCTTC.

This rearrangement joins TRBV5-1 to TRBJ2-7; 11 positions agree with TRBD2. J gave up 4 bases and V 5 bases, and 8 bases lay outside the gene matches. The CDR3 has 15 residues. The V gene's germline CDR1 is SGHRS and CDR2 YFSETQ. CDR3 in amino acids: CASRQGLAGFYEQYF. The DNA of the CDR3 is TGCGCCAGCAGGCAAGGACTAGCGGGTTTTTACGAGCAGTACTTC.

A single count supports this clone. The chain couples TRBV18 to TRBJ2-7, with a tentative D call TRBD1 (6 bases). This CDR3 comprises 13 residues. In germline, CDR1 is KGHSH, CDR2 LQKENI. V was clipped by 4 bases and J by 3 bases, with 10 bases between them. CDR3 residues: CASSLADSYEQYF. In nucleotides, the CDR3 is TGTGCCAGCTCACTTGCGGACAGCTACGAGCAGTACTTC.

A few counts support this clone. The V and J genes are TRBV29-1 and TRBJ2-1, with 8 bases lining up with TRBD2. The CDR3 has 14 amino acids. V lost 3 bases and J lost 5; bases outside the gene matches: 6. Per the germline V gene, CDR1 is SQVTM and CDR2 is ANQGSEA. The CDR3 loop is CSVDSAGVDNEQFF. The CDR3 DNA sequence: TGCAGCGTTGATTCAGCGGGAGTCGACAATGAGCAGTTCTTC.

The chain has TRBV4-1 and TRBJ2-7; a weak D match, TRBD2 (5 bases). V was shortened by 1 base and J by 6 bases, with 13 bases between the two germline ends. This CDR3 comprises 14 residues. The germline gives CDR1 MGHRA, CDR2 YSYEKL. The CDR3 sequence is CASSQAAGPGEQYF. The CDR3 region has the DNA TGCGCCAGCAGCCAAGCTGCGGGCCCGGGCGAGCAGTACTTC.

The chain joins TRBV11-2 to TRBJ2-5; D remains ambiguous. Deletions cut 0 bases from V and 5 bases from J, with 10 bases between. Germline lookup yields CDR1 SGHAT and CDR2 FQNNGV. The CDR3 runs to 14 residues. The CDR3 here is CASSLEGLRETQYF. Written as DNA, the CDR3 is TGTGCCAGCAGCTTAGAAGGGCTCCGGGAGACCCAGTACTTC.

Only a few counts were recorded for this clone. This chain joins TRBV13 and TRBJ1-1; 11 bases are a match to TRBD1. Losses at the gene ends were 4 bases for V and 6 bases for J; bases not matched to a gene: 10. Germline V gene sequence: CDR1 PRHDT, CDR2 FYEKMQ (reference sequence). The CDR3 spans 16 residues. In DNA form, the CDR3 reads TGTGCCAGCAGCTCTCGCGGGACAGGGGGGGTAGCTGAAGCTTTCTTT. This codes for CASSSRGTGGVAEAFF.

This clone was detected a few times. The rearrangement uses TRBV7-7 and TRBJ2-3, with D possibly being TRBD2 (6 bases). Trimming stripped 3 bases from V and 3 bases from J, with 7 bases between. CDR1 and CDR2 (germline): SSHAT, FNYEAQ (reference sequence). The CDR3 runs 13 residues. In DNA, the CDR3 is TGTGCCAGCAGCTTGGAGGGAACAGATACGCAGTATTTT. Protein: CASSLEGTDTQYF.

The rearrangement uses TRBV7-2 and TRBJ2-5; possibly TRBD1 for D (5 bases). Trimming shortened V by 1 base and J by 7 bases, and 10 bases separated the two germline ends. The CDR3 runs 13 residues. Germline lookup yields CDR1 SGHTA and CDR2 FQGNSA. This CDR3 reads CASSLDWQGTQYF. The CDR3 coding sequence is TGTGCCAGCAGCTTAGATTGGCAGGGGACCCAGTACTTC.

The chain combines TRBV30 with TRBJ1-5; D not certain. The CDR3 has 13 residues. The V end lost 0 bases, the J end lost 5 bases, and 8 bases lay between the germline ends. Germline V gene data show CDR1 as GTSNPN and CDR2 as SVGIG (reference sequence). The CDR3: CAWSVAAYQPQHF. As DNA, the CDR3 is TGTGCCTGGAGTGTAGCCGCCTATCAGCCCCAGCATTTT.

The genes are TRBV2 and TRBJ2-1; possibly TRBD1 or TRBD2 for D (5 bases each). The CDR3 consists of 15 residues. V lost 7 bases to trimming and J lost 6 bases, with 19 bases between them. The germline gives CDR1 SNHLY, CDR2 FYNNEI. The CDR3 nucleotides are TGTGCCAGCATTCCCCCTCTTCAGGGAGCCAATGAGCAGTTCTTC. Protein: CASIPPLQGANEQFF.

This clone has more than one count but fewer than ten. This sample includes further DNA sequences coding for the same CDR3. V usage is TRBV29-1 and J usage is TRBJ2-1; D could derive from TRBD1 or TRBD2 (6 bases each). Trimming cost V 4 bases and J 8 bases, with 9 bases left between them. The CDR3 is made up of 11 amino acids. Germline V CDR1 and CDR2: SQVTM, ANQGSEA. The CDR3 here is CSVARGDEQFF. The CDR3 DNA reads as TGCAGCGTTGCAAGGGGGGATGAGCAGTTCTTC.

This chain joins TRBV5-1 and TRBJ2-6; a possible D gene is TRBD2 (5 bases). The CDR3 is made up of 17 amino acids. The V end was cut by 2 bases, the J end by 0 bases, with 12 bases between. Germline V gene lookup returns CDR1 SGHRS and CDR2 YFSETQ. CDR3 amino acids: CASSFAEGSSGANVLTF. CDR3 nucleotide sequence: TGCGCCAGCAGCTTTGCAGAGGGATCCTCTGGGGCCAACGTCCTGACTTTC.

The chain carries TRBV7-9 and TRBJ2-3; 8 bases map to TRBD2. Germline V gives CDR1 SEHNR, CDR2 FQNEAQ (reference sequence). With 1 base clipped from V and 4 bases from J, the junction kept 10 bases outside the gene matches. This CDR3 has 17 amino acids. This CDR3 reads CASSLDITGGPADTQYF. CDR3 bases: TGTGCCAGCAGCTTAGATATTACGGGAGGGCCAGCAGATACGCAGTATTTT.

This chain connects TRBV4-2 to TRBJ2-5; D unclear. Germline CDR1 LGHNA, CDR2 YNFKEQ. Trimming left V 1 base short and J 5 bases short, with 5 bases between. There are 12 residues in the CDR3. CDR3 coding DNA: TGTGCCAGCAGCCAAGCGGAGGAGACCCAGTACTTC. It is translated as CASSQAEETQYF.

This clone has only a few counts. This chain joins TRBV11-2 and TRBJ2-3; D is unclear. V gave up 1 base and J gave up 6 bases, with 5 bases separating them. This CDR3 is 12 amino acids long. Germline CDR1 SGHAT, CDR2 FQNNGV. As DNA, the CDR3 is TGTGCCAGCAGCTTAGTCCAGGATACGCAGTATTTT. Protein: CASSLVQDTQYF.

This clone turned up a few times. CDR3 DNA: TGTGCCAGTAAGTGGAGCCACACCGGGGAGCTGTTTTTT. It encodes CASKWSHTGELFF. The chain recombines TRBV19 with TRBJ2-2; no firm D call. V lost 7 bases to trimming and J lost 3 bases, with 9 bases between them. Germline CDR1 LNHDA, CDR2 SQIVND (reference sequence). The CDR3 extends over 13 amino acids.

J is TRBJ2-6 and V is TRBV29-1; D remains ambiguous. The V gene lost 3 bases and the J gene lost 2 bases, with 5 bases spanning the gap. Germline CDR1 reads SQVTM; CDR2 reads ANQGSEA. The CDR3 has 13 residues. CDR3 bases: TGCAGCGTTGAGGCTGCTGGGGCCAACGTCCTGACTTTC. It codes for CSVEAAGANVLTF.

The genes are TRBV18 and TRBJ1-1; D not resolved. Deletions cut 5 bases from V and 1 base from J, with 5 bases between. Germline values: CDR1 KGHSH, CDR2 LQKENI. CDR3 size: 12 residues. The CDR3 nucleotides read TGTGCCAGCTCAGCCCAGAACACTGAAGCTTTCTTT. Amino acids: CASSAQNTEAFF.

V gene TRBV29-1 combines with J gene TRBJ2-7, with unresolved D. Trimming took off 5 bases at V and 0 bases at J, with 17 bases between the two ends. CDR1 is SQVTM and CDR2 is ANQGSEA in the germline V gene. This CDR3 region has 15 residues. The CDR3 loop is CSVYAGPLYSYEQYF. CDR3 coding DNA: TGCAGCGTTTACGCCGGGCCCCTATACTCCTACGAGCAGTACTTC.

The V and J genes are TRBV6-5 and TRBJ2-2, with 9 bases matching TRBD2. Germline V CDR1 and CDR2: MNHEY, SVGAGI. This CDR3 is built from 13 residues. The ends lost 7 bases at V and 6 bases at J; junction bases unmatched: 3. In DNA, the CDR3 is TGTGCCAGCAACTTAGCGGGAGCCGGGGAGCTGTTTTTT. Translating it yields CASNLAGAGELFF.